This T cell receptor beta chain was obtained from a study of identical twins. Study-level points and caveats: A partial confounding effect on zero-insertion analyses could come from invariant MAIT and iNKT cells. The study found weaker excess twin sharing in beta out-of-frame sequences. Fewer insertions were carried by abundant cord blood beta clonotypes, but none was seen in memory repertoires.

This clonotype was recorded a few times. The target antigen is unknown. The ends lost 1 base at V and 1 base at J; junction bases unmatched: 4. CDR1 and CDR2 (germline): SGHVS, FQNEAQ. This CDR3 contains 18 residues. TCRdb redid the calling of the 5' RACE reads with MiXCR, one entry per CDR3 protein. The sample shows 1.5 million to 2 million distinct CDR3 sequences, less than 40% of them seen only once. This clonotype originated in a newborn girl in good health. The J gene is TRBJ2-1, the V gene TRBV7-8; TRBD2 matches 13 bases. The sample was cord blood. The CDR3 loop reads CASSLGRLAGGSYNEQFF. The CDR3 DNA sequence: TGTGCCAGCAGCTTAGGTAGACTAGCGGGAGGTTCCTACAATGAGCAGTTCTTC.